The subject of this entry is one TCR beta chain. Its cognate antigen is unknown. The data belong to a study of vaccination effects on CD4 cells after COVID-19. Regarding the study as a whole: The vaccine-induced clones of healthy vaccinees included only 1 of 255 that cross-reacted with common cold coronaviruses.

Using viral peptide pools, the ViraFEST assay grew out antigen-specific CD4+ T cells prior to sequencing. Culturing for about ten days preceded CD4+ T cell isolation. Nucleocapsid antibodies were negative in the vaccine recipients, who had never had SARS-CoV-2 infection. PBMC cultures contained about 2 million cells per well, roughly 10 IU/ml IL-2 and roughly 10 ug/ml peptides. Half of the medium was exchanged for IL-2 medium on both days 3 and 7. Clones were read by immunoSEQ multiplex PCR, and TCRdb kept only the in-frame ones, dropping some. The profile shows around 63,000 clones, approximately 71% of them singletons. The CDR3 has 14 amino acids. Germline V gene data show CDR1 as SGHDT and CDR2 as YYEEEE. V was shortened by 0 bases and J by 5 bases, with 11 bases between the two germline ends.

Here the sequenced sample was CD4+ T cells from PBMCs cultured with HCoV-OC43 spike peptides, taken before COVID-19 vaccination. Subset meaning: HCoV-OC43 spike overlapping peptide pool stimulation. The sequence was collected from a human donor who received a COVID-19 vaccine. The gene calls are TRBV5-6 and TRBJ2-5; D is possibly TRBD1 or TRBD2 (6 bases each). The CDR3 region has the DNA TGTGCCAGCAGCTTGGCGGGGGCGCGGGAGACCCAGTACTTC. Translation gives CASSLAGARETQYF.